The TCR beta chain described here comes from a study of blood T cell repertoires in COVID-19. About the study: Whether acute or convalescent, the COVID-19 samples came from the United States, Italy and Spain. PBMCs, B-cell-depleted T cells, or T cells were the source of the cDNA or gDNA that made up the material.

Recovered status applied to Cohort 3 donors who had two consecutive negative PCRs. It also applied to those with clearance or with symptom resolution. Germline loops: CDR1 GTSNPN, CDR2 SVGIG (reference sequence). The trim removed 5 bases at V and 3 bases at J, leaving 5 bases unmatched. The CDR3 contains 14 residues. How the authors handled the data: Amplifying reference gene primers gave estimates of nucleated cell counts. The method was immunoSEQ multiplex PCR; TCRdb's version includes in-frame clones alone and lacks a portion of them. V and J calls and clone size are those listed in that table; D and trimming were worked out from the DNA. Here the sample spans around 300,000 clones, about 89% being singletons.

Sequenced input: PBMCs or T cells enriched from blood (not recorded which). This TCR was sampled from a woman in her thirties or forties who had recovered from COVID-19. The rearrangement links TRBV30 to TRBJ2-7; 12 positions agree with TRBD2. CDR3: CAWGPGLAGYEQYF. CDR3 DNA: TGTGCCTGGGGACCGGGACTAGCGGGCTACGAGCAGTACTTC. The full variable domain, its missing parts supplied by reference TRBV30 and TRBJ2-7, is SQTIHQWPATLVQPVGSPLSLECTVEGTSNPNLYWYRQAAGRGLQLLFYSVGIGQISSEVPQNLSASRPQDRQFILSSKKLLLSDSGFYLCAWGPGLAGYEQYFGPGTRLTVT.